This entry concerns a single T cell receptor (beta chain). Antigen unknown. This specimen comes from a study of tumor and adjacent non-tumor tissue in lung cancer. Study-wide results and limits: Compared with tumor, normal lung showed significantly lower TCR diversity. Shorter survival was associated with higher TCR diversity in tumors.

Trimming removed 6 bases from V and 8 bases from J, with 13 bases in between. This CDR3 is 11 amino acids long. The germline gives CDR1 SQVTM, CDR2 ANQGSEA. TCRbeta libraries were built with three rounds of nested PCR, modified from ARM-PCR. TCRdb redid the calling of the multiplex PCR reads with MiXCR, one entry per CDR3 protein. Seen here are 65,000 to 75,000 distinct CDR3 sequences, more than 75% observed once, and the top ten hold around 43%. The template was RNA from unsorted bulk tissue. The normal lung tissue was taken more than 3 cm from the tumor edge. This clonotype originated in a man aged 60 to 69 with non-small cell lung cancer. Specimen: distant non-tumor lung tissue. The chain links TRBV29-1 to TRBJ1-2; D gene unclear. CDR3: CSVPAEGGYTF. CDR3 nucleotides: TGCAGCGTCCCTGCAGAGGGAGGCTACACCTTC.